The rows below give T cell receptor beta chains drawn from one sample of a study of CD4+ T cells in melanoma. This table comes from immunoSEQ multiplex PCR, and its TCRdb copy is limited to in-frame clones, with some not included. The profile shows 110,000 to 150,000 clones, about nine tenths of them singletons. Every receptor here comes from a human donor with melanoma. Both conserved end residues are part of each CDR3. A D gene is named only where the DNA matches it firmly. The listing skips clone size in some rows; elsewhere it reads once, few, many or a size class.

j_call v_call d_call clone_size cdr3_aa cdr3_nt
TRBJ2-7 TRBV6-6 - few CASCQGVEQYF TGTGCCAGCTGCCAAGGGGTCGAGCAGTACTTC
TRBJ2-4 TRBV5-5 - - CASSPNRIALNIQYF TGTGCCAGCAGCCCTAACAGAATAGCCTTAAACATTCAGTACTTC
TRBJ2-2 TRBV9 - - CASSLHRDTGELFF TGTGCCAGCAGCCTACACAGGGACACCGGGGAGCTGTTTTTT
TRBJ1-2 TRBV30 - - CAWSVWAYGYTF TGTGCCTGGAGTGTATGGGCCTATGGCTACACCTTC
TRBJ1-5 TRBV7-9 - - CASSSGVLSNQPQHF TGTGCCAGCAGCTCGGGGGTACTATCTAATCAGCCCCAGCATTTT
TRBJ2-3 TRBV7-3 TRBD1 - CASSFPQGCTDTQYF TGTGCCAGCAGCTTTCCACAGGGGTGCACAGATACGCAGTATTTT
TRBJ1-2 TRBV2 TRBD1 - CASSEQGIYGYTF TGTGCCAGCAGCGAACAGGGGATTTATGGCTACACCTTC
TRBJ2-3 TRBV5-1 TRBD1 - CASSLVGTGGDTQYF TGCGCCAGCAGCTTGGTAGGGACAGGGGGGGATACGCAGTATTTT
TRBJ2-5 TRBV27 - - CASGLTPTYQETQYF TGTGCCAGCGGCCTAACTCCCACGTACCAAGAGACCCAGTACTTC
TRBJ2-7 TRBV6-1 TRBD1 - CASSEASPGDRGLYEQYF TGTGCCAGCAGTGAAGCCTCCCCTGGGGACAGGGGGCTGTACGAGCAGTACTTC
TRBJ2-7 TRBV19 - - CASSIRGKGNEQYF TGTGCCAGTAGTATCCGGGGGAAGGGCAACGAGCAGTACTTC
TRBJ1-4 TRBV15 - - CATSRAGTRNEKLFF TGTGCCACCAGCAGAGCCGGGACCCGTAATGAAAAACTGTTTTTT
TRBJ2-2 TRBV5-1 - - CASSWGYSDTGELFF TGCGCCAGCAGCTGGGGGTATTCAGACACCGGGGAGCTGTTTTTT
TRBJ1-5 TRBV6-5 - - CASSWGFNQPQHF TGTGCCAGCAGTTGGGGTTTCAATCAGCCCCAGCATTTT
TRBJ2-5 TRBV10-3 TRBD2 - CAISESLTSAQETQYF TGTGCCATCAGTGAGTCCTTGACTAGCGCCCAAGAGACCCAGTACTTC
TRBJ2-3 TRBV29-1 TRBD2 few CSVPSGGRDTQYF TGCAGCGTGCCCAGCGGGGGCCGTGATACGCAGTATTTT
TRBJ1-6 TRBV11-3 - - CASSLESNSPLHF TGTGCCAGCAGCTTAGAATCCAATTCACCCCTCCACTTT
TRBJ1-2 TRBV10-3 TRBD1 few CAISGGTGNYGYTF TGTGCCATCAGTGGGGGGACAGGGAACTATGGCTACACCTTC
TRBJ2-3 TRBV7-9 - once CASSLSLSDTQYF TGTGCCAGCAGCTTAAGTCTTTCAGATACGCAGTATTTT
TRBJ2-1 TRBV4-1 TRBD2 - CASSPAGTSYNEQFF TGCGCCAGCAGCCCAGCGGGGACCTCCTACAATGAGCAGTTCTTC
TRBJ2-5 TRBV5-1 TRBD2 - CASSLGLAGGPGTQYF TGCGCCAGCAGCTTGGGACTAGCGGGGGGGCCAGGGACCCAGTACTTC
TRBJ2-5 TRBV5-1 - - CASSLQGTLQETQYF TGCGCCAGCAGCTTGCAGGGGACCCTCCAAGAGACCCAGTACTTC
TRBJ1-2 TRBV9 TRBD1 - CASSVETGTGLYGYTF TGTGCCAGCAGCGTGGAAACCGGGACAGGCCTCTATGGCTACACCTTC
TRBJ2-2 TRBV5-5 TRBD2 - CASSQRRVGLAGGTGELFF TGTGCCAGCAGTCAACGCAGGGTAGGACTAGCGGGCGGAACCGGGGAGCTGTTTTTT
TRBJ1-2 TRBV5-1 - - CASSPLGGAANYGYTF TGCGCCAGCAGTCCGCTGGGGGGCGCAGCTAACTATGGCTACACCTTC
TRBJ1-6 TRBV11-2 - - CASSPQKGTSHNSPLHF TGTGCCAGCAGTCCGCAAAAAGGGACCTCCCATAATTCACCCCTCCACTTT
TRBJ2-7 TRBV2 TRBD1 - CASSSPGQGSGPGAYEQYF TGTGCCAGCAGCTCACCGGGACAGGGGAGCGGTCCCGGGGCCTACGAGCAGTACTTC
TRBJ2-7 TRBV7-9 - - CASRRQGGEQYF TGTGCCAGCAGACGTCAGGGTGGCGAGCAGTACTTC
TRBJ2-1 TRBV7-3 - - CASSSNGNNNEQFF TGTGCCAGCAGCTCCAACGGGAACAACAATGAGCAGTTCTTC
TRBJ1-2 TRBV5-1 - once CASRGGDYGYTF TGCGCCAGCAGGGGTGGGGATTATGGCTACACCTTC
TRBJ2-5 TRBV5-4 TRBD2 - CASSRTSGGEETQYF TGTGCCAGCAGCAGGACTAGCGGGGGGGAAGAGACCCAGTACTTC
TRBJ2-1 TRBV4-2 - - CASSQEPHVAGTYNEQFF TGTGCCAGCAGCCAAGAGCCACATGTGGCGGGGACATACAATGAGCAGTTCTTC
TRBJ1-5 TRBV6-5 - few CASSYSGRSNQPQHF TGTGCCAGCAGTTACAGCGGGCGGAGCAATCAGCCCCAGCATTTT
TRBJ1-4 TRBV16 - - CASSQWGPAEKLFF TGTGCCAGCAGCCAATGGGGACCTGCGGAAAAACTGTTTTTT
TRBJ1-2 TRBV7-2 - - CASSLDRNMGGYTF TGTGCCAGCAGCTTAGACAGGAACATGGGTGGCTACACCTTC
TRBJ2-3 TRBV5-1 - - CASSLDPASTDTQYF TGCGCCAGCAGCTTGGATCCAGCGAGCACAGATACGCAGTATTTT
TRBJ1-1 TRBV5-1 - - CASSKMGGNTEAFF TGCGCCAGCAGTAAGATGGGGGGAAACACTGAAGCTTTCTTT
TRBJ1-3 TRBV19 - - CASRVSRNSGNTIYF TGTGCCAGTAGGGTCTCCAGGAACTCTGGAAACACCATATATTTT
TRBJ2-5 TRBV9 TRBD2 - CASNRGTSEETQYF TGTGCCAGCAACCGCGGGACTAGCGAAGAGACCCAGTACTTC
TRBJ2-1 TRBV5-1 - - CASSVTGGAISEQFF TGCGCCAGCAGCGTCACCGGGGGAGCAATTAGTGAGCAGTTCTTC
TRBJ1-6 TRBV11-2 - - CASSLAFNSPLHF TGTGCCAGCAGCTTAGCTTTCAATTCACCCCTCCACTTT
TRBJ1-2 TRBV6-5 TRBD1 - CASSSGQGVPYGYTF TGTGCCAGCAGCTCAGGACAGGGGGTTCCCTATGGCTACACCTTC
TRBJ1-3 TRBV7-2 - - CASSFTTGSGNTIYF TGTGCCAGCAGCTTTACAACAGGCTCTGGAAACACCATATATTTT
TRBJ1-1 TRBV6-1 - - CASSEQPGRKAFF TGTGCCAGCAGTGAACAACCAGGGCGAAAAGCTTTCTTT
TRBJ1-1 TRBV15 TRBD1 - CATSRGGTGNTEAFF TGTGCCACCAGCAGAGGGGGGACAGGGAACACTGAAGCTTTCTTT
TRBJ1-6 TRBV6-5 - - CARPGQNNSPLHF TGTGCCAGACCCGGACAGAATAATTCACCCCTCCACTTT
TRBJ2-2 TRBV7-9 - - CASSLAREIGELFF TGTGCCAGCAGCTTAGCCAGGGAGATCGGGGAGCTGTTTTTT
TRBJ2-5 TRBV5-4 - - CASSRFQGRGETQYF TGTGCCAGCAGCCGATTTCAGGGGCGCGGGGAGACCCAGTACTTC
TRBJ1-1 TRBV9 - - CASSVVLGTEAFF TGTGCCAGCAGCGTTGTCCTGGGCACTGAAGCTTTCTTT
TRBJ2-1 TRBV5-1 - once CASSQTASSSYNEQFF TGCGCCAGCAGCCAGACAGCCTCCAGCTCCTACAATGAGCAGTTCTTC